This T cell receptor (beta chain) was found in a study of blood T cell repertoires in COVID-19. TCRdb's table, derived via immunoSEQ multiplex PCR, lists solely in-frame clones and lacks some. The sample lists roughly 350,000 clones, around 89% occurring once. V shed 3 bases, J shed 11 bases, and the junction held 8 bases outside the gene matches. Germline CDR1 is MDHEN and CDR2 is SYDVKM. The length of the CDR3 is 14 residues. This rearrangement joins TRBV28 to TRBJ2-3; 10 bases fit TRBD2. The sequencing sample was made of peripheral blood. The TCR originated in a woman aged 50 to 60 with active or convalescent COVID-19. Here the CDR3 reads CASSLPSTSGLQYF. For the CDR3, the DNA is TGTGCCAGCAGTTTGCCCTCGACTAGCGGGCTGCAGTATTTT.